This T cell receptor beta chain was profiled in a study of blood T cell repertoires in COVID-19. Turning to the study itself: Donors in the United States, Italy and Spain gave samples during acute or convalescent COVID-19. T cells, B-cell-depleted T cells, or PBMCs supplied cDNA or gDNA.

Methods used by the authors: For nucleated cells, counts were estimated from reference gene primer amplification. Data came from immunoSEQ multiplex PCR; TCRdb stores just in-frame clones and leaves some out. The V and J calls and clone size are taken from that table; D and trimming were inferred from the DNA. The data show tens of thousands of clones, around four fifths seen once. The CDR3 length is 15 residues. The V gene end was trimmed by 5 bases and the J gene end by 2 bases; junction bases not matched to a gene: 4. Germline CDR1 reads SGHTA; CDR2 reads FQGTGA. Sequencing was carried out using peripheral blood. The V and J genes are TRBV7-3 and TRBJ2-1; 9 bases align to TRBD2. This receptor was identified in a man aged 50 to 59 with acute or convalescent COVID-19. The CDR3 nucleotides are TGTGCCAGCAGCGTCGCTAGCGGGACCTACAATGAGCAGTTCTTC. Translating gives CASSVASGTYNEQFF.